The T cell receptor beta chain under discussion was sequenced for a study of Graves' ophthalmopathy and Graves' hyperthyroidism. In this cohort, patients with other autoimmune diseases, uncontrolled infections, pregnancy or lactation were excluded. RNA transcripts yielded amplified TCR beta CDR3 regions. HTBI primers were employed in first-round RT-PCR, then a second-round multiplex PCR followed. TCRdb itself ran the multiplex PCR reads through MiXCR, one entry per CDR3 protein. The sample shows 600,000 to 650,000 distinct CDR3 sequences, 20% to 25% of them seen only once. The CDR3 is made up of 13 amino acids. Between the trimmed V and J ends, which lost 0 bases and 4 bases, there was a span of 9 bases. Germline CDR1 reads DFQATT; CDR2 reads SNEGSKA (reference sequence). In its sample, this clonotype was seen a few times.

V is TRBV20-1 and J is TRBJ1-2; no definite D call. The sequenced sample was peripheral blood. This receptor was taken from a woman under 30 with stable Graves' hyperthyroidism. Some clones in this sample may be carry-over from other donors' samples. As DNA, the CDR3 is TGCAGTGCTAGAGACCGCTACAGCTATGGCTACACCTTC. Protein: CSARDRYSYGYTF.